This TCR beta chain originates from a study of T-cell reconstitution after alpha-beta-depleted transplantation in children (dated by TCRdb to the mid-2010s). General notes on the study: The study quantitatively tracked T-cell immune reconstitution after TCRalphabeta/CD19-depleted allogeneic hematopoietic cell transplantation in children using TCR repertoire profiling.

Here is what the overall study found, with its caveats: About two months after transplant, the apparently early recovery of alphabetaT-cell counts reportedly depended on just several hundred clones that had expanded rapidly and came from non-depleted graft cells. Over the following months the frequencies of hyperexpanded clones went down, and after one year T-cell counts and TCRbeta diversity were mostly credited to newly produced T cells. In some patients, the high TCRbeta diversity seen at day 60 was put down to recipient T cells and intrathymic progenitors that had survived conditioning.

V is shortened by 5 bases, J by 8 bases, and the region joining them spans 13 bases. CDR1 and CDR2 are drawn from the germline V gene (reference sequence): LNHDA, SQIVND. There are 13 amino acids in the CDR3, from cysteine to phenylalanine inclusive. Only the CDR3 part of the read is kept: 39 bases, read in frame from the first base. Comments on this clonotype: Its specific antigen is unknown. No base qualities exist here, and no much larger clone lies one base off it.

Libraries were constructed by PCR. Sequencing relied on an Illumina HiSeq 2500. TCR libraries were prepared with molecular barcoding, using unique molecular identifiers to normalize TCRbeta repertoire quantification. The raw public data were reprocessed by TCRdb itself: fastp quality trimming at Q25, MiXCR clonotype calling, in-frame beta chains only. Here each entry gathers all rows of one CDR3 protein and keeps the most common genes and DNA. The sample table holds 98,000 or so distinct CDR3 sequences, of which roughly 6.1% were seen once. About 23% of the sample belongs to the ten largest clones. The treatment or condition label for this specimen denotes: allogeneic hematopoietic cell transplantation with graft depleted of TCRalphabeta T cells and CD19 B cells. The children who served as transplant recipients had been given grafts of TCRalphabeta/CD19-depleted allogeneic hematopoietic cells.

The specimen was PBMCs, mostly from graft donor cells, collected 360 days after TCRalphabeta/CD19-depleted stem cell transplant. The source of this sequence is a male patient aged 2 to 10 who had a stem cell transplant for acute lymphoblastic leukemia, so the T cells may come from the graft donor. This receptor chain uses TRBV19 and TRBJ2-1, and perhaps TRBD1 as D gene, on 5 matching bases. This receptor carries the CDR3 CASSPQGSDEQFF. Read as DNA, the sequence is TGTGCCAGTAGTCCGCAGGGTTCGGATGAGCAGTTCTTC.